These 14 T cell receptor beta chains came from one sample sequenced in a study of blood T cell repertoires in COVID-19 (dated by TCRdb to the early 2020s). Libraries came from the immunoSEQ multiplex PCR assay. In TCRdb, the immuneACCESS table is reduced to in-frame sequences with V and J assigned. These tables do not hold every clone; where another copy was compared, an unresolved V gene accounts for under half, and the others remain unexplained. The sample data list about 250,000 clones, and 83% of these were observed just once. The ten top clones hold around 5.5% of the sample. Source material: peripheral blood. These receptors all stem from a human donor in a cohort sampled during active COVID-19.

The CDR3: CAVKEAAEETQYF. In DNA form, the CDR3 reads TGTGCCGTCAAGGAGGCGGCAGAAGAGACCCAGTACTTC. The chain links TRBV10-3 to TRBJ2-5, with a possible D match to TRBD2 (5 bases). Germline V gene sequence: CDR1 ENHRY, CDR2 SYGVKD. Between the trimmed V and J ends, which lost 11 bases and 3 bases, there was a span of 16 bases. This CDR3 comprises 13 residues.

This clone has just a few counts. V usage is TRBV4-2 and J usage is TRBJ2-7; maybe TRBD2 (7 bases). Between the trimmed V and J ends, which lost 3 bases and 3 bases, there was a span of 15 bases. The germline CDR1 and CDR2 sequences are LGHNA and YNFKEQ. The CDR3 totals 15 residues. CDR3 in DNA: TGTGCCAGCAGCCATTCGGGGGAGGGACACTACGAGCAGTACTTC. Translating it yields CASSHSGEGHYEQYF.

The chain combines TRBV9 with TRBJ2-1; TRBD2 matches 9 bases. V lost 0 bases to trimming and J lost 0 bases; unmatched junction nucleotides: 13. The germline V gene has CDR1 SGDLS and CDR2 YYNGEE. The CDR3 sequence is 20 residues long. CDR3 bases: TGTGCCAGCAGCGTAGTCCCAAGCGGGAGGATTCTAAGCTCCTACAATGAGCAGTTCTTC. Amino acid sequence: CASSVVPSGRILSSYNEQFF.

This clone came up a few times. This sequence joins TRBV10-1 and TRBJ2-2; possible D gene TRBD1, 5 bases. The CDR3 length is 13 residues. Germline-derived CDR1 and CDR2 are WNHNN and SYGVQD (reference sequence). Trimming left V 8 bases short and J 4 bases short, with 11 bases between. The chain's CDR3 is CASAGKGTGELFF. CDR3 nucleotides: TGCGCCAGCGCAGGGAAGGGCACCGGGGAGCTGTTTTTT.

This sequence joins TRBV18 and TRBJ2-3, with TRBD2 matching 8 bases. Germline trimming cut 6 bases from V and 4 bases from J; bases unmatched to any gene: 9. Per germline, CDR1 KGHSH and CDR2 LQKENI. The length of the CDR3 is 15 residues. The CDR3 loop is CASSTSAGVADTQYF. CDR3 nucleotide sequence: TGTGCCAGCTCGACGTCAGCGGGGGTGGCAGATACGCAGTATTTT.

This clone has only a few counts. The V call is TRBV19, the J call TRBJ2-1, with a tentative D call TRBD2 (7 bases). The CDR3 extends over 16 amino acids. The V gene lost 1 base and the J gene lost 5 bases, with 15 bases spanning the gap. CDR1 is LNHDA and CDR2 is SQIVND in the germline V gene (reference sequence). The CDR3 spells CASSIVAGAIDNEQFF. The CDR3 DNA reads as TGTGCCAGTAGTATAGTCGCGGGGGCGATCGACAATGAGCAGTTCTTC. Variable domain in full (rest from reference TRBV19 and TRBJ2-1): DGGITQSPKYLFRKEGQNVTLSCEQNLNHDAMYWYRQDPGQGLRLIYYSQIVNDFQKGDIAEGYSVSREKKESFPLTVTSAQKNPTAFYLCASSIVAGAIDNEQFFGPGTRLTVL.

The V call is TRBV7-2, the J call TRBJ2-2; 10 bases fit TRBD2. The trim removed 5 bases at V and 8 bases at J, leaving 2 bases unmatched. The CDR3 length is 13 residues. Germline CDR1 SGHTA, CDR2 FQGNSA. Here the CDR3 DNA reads TGTGCCAGCAGCCTACTAGCGGGGGGGGAGCTGTTTTTT. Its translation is CASSLLAGGELFF.

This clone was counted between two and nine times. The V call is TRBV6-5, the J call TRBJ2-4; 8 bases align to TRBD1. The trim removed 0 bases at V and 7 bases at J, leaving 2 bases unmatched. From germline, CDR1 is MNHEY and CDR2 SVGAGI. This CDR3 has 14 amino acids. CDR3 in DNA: TGTGCCAGCAGTTACTCGACAGGGGAGAACATTCAGTACTTC. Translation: CASSYSTGENIQYF.

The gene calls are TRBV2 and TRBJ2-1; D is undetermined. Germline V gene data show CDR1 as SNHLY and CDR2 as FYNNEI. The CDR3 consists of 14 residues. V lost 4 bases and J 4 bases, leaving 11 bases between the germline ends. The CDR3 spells CASSGPTSYNEQFF. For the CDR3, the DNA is TGTGCCAGCAGTGGCCCAACGAGTTACAATGAGCAGTTCTTC. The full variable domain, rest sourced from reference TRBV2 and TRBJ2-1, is EPEVTQTPSHQVTQMGQEVILRCVPISNHLYFYWYRQILGQKVEFLVSFYNNEISEKSEIFDDQFSVERPDGSNFTLKIRSTKLEDSAMYFCASSGPTSYNEQFFGPGTRLTVL.

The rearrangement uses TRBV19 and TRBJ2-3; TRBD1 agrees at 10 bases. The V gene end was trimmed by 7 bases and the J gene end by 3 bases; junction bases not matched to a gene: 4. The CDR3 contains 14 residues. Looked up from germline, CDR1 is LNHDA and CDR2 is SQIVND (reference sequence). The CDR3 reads CASMPGQGTDTQYF. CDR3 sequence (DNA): TGTGCCAGTATGCCGGGACAGGGGACAGATACGCAGTATTTT.

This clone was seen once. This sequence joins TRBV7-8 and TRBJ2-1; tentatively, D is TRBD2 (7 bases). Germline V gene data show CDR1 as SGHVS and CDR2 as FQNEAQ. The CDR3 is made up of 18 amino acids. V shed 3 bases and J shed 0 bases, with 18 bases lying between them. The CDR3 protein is CASSLGGRGRSSYNEQFF. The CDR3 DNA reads TGTGCCAGCAGCTTGGGGGGGCGGGGGCGTAGCTCCTACAATGAGCAGTTCTTC.

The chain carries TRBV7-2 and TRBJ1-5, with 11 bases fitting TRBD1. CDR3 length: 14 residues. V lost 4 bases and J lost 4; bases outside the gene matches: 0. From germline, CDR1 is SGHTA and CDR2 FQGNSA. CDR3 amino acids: CASSWDRGNQPQHF. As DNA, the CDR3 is TGTGCCAGCAGCTGGGACAGGGGGAATCAGCCCCAGCATTTT.

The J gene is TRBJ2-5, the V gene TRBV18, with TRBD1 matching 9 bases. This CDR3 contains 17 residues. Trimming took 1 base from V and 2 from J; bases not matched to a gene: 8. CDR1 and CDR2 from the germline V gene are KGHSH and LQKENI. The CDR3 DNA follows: TGTGCCAGCTCACCACTTAAGTCGGGACAGGGACAAGAGACCCAGTACTTC. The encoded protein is CASSPLKSGQGQETQYF.

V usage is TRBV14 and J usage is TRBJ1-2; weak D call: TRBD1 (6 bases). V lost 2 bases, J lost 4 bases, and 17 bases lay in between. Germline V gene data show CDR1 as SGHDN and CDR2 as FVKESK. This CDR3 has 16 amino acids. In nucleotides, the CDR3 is TGTGCCAGCAGCCAAAACACCGGAGTACAGGGCTATGGCTACACCTTC. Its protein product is CASSQNTGVQGYGYTF.